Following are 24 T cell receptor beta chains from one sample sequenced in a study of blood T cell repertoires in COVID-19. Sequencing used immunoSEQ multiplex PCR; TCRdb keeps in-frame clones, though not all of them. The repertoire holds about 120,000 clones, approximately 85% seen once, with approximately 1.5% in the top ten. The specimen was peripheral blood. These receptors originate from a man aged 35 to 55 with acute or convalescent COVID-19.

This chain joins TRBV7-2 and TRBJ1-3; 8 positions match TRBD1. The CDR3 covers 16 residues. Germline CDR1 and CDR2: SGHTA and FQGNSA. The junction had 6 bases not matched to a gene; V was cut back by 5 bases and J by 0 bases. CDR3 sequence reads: CASSPGQGRSGNTIYF. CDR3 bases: TGTGCCAGCAGCCCCGGACAGGGCCGCTCTGGAAACACCATATATTTT. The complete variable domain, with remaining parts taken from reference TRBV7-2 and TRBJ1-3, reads GAGVSQSPSNKVTEKGKDVELRCDPISGHTALYWYRQSLGQGLEFLIYFQGNSAPDKSGLPSDRFSAERTGGSVSTLTIQRTQQEDSAVYLCASSPGQGRSGNTIYFGEGSWLTVV.

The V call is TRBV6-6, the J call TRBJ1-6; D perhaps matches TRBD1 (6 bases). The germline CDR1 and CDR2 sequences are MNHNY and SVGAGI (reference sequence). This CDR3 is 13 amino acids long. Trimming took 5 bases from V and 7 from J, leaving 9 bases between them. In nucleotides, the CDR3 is TGTGCCAGCAGTCCGGACAGCAATTCACCCCTCCACTTT. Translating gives CASSPDSNSPLHF.

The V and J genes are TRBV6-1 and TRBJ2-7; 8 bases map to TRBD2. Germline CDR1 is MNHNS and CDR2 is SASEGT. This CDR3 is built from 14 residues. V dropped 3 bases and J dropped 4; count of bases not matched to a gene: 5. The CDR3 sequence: CASSDNGRGYEQYF. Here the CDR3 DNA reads TGTGCCAGCAGTGATAACGGGAGGGGTTACGAGCAGTACTTC.

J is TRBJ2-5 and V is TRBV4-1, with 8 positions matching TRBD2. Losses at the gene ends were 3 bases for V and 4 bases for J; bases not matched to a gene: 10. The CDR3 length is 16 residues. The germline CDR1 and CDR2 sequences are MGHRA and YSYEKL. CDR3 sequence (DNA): TGCGCCAGCAGCCAGGGTAGCGGGGTTACCACAGAGACCCAGTACTTC. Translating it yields CASSQGSGVTTETQYF.

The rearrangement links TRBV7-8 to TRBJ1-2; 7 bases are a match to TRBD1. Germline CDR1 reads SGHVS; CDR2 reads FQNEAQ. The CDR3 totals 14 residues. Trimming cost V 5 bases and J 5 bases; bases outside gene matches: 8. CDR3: CASSNTRGRYGYTF. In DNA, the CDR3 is TGTGCCAGCAGCAATACCAGGGGGAGATATGGCTACACCTTC.

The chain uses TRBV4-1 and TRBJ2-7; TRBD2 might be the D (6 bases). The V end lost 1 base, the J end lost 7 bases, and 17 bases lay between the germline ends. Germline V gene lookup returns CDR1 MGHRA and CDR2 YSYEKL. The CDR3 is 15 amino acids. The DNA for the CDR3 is TGCGCCAGCAGCCAAGGGAGGGACCTGTATGGGGAGCAGTACTTC. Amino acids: CASSQGRDLYGEQYF.

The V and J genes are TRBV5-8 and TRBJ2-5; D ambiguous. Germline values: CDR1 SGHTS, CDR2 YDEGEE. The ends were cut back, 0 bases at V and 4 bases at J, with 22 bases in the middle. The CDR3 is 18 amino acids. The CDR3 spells CASSLERPVAQLGETQYF. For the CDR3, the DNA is TGTGCCAGCAGCTTGGAGAGGCCGGTAGCCCAGTTGGGAGAGACCCAGTACTTC.

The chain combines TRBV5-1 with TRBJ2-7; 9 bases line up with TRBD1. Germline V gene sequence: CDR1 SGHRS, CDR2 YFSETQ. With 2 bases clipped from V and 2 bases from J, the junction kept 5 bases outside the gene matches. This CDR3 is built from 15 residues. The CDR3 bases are TGCGCCAGCAGCTTATGGACAGGGGATCCCTACGAGCAGTACTTC. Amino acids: CASSLWTGDPYEQYF.

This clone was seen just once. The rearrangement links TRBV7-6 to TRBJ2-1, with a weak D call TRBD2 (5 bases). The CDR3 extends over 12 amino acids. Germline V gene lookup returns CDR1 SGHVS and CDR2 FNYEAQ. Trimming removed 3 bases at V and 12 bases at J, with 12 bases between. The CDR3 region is CASSLDSDRQFF. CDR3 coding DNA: TGTGCCAGCAGCTTGGACTCGGACCGGCAGTTCTTC.

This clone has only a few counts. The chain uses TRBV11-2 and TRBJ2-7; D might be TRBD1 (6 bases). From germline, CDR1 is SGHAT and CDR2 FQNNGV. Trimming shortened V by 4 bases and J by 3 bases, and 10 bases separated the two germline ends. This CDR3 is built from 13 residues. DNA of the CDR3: TGTGCCAGCAGCTCGAGACAGGACTACGAGCAGTACTTC. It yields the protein CASSSRQDYEQYF.

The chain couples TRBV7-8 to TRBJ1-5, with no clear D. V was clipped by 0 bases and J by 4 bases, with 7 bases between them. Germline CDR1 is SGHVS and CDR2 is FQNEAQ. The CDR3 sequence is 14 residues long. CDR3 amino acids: CASSLAARNQPQHF. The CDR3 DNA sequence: TGTGCCAGCAGCTTAGCGGCCAGAAATCAGCCCCAGCATTTT.

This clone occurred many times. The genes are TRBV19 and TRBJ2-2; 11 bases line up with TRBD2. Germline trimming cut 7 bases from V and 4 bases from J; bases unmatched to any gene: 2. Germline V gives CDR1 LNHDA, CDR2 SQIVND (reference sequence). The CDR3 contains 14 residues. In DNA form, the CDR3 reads TGTGCCAGTATCCTAGCGGGGGGCACCGGGGAGCTGTTTTTT. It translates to CASILAGGTGELFF.

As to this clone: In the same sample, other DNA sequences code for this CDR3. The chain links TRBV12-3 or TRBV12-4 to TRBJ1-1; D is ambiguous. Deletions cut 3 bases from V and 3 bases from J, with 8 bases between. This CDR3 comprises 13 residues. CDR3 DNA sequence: TGTGCCAGCAGTTTGTATAGAGACACTGAAGCTTTCTTT. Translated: CASSLYRDTEAFF.

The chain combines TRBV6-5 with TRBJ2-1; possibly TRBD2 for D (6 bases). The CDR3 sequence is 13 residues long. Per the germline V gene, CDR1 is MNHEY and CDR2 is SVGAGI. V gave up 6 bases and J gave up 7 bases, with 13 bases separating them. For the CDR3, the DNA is TGTGCCAGCAGGCTAACTGGGGGGAATGAGCAGTTCTTC. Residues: CASRLTGGNEQFF.

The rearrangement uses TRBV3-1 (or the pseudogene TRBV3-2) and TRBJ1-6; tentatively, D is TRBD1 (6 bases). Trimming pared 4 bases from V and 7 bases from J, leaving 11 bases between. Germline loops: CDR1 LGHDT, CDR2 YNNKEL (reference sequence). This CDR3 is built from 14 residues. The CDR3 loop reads CASSPRTENSPLHF. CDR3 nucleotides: TGTGCCAGCAGCCCCAGGACAGAAAATTCACCCCTCCACTTT.

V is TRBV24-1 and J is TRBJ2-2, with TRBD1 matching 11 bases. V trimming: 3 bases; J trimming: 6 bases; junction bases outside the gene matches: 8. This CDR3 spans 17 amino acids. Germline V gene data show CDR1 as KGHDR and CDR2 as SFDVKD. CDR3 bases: TGTGCCACCAGTGATCGTCGGACAGGGGGCGCCCCCGGGGAGCTGTTTTTT. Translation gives CATSDRRTGGAPGELFF.

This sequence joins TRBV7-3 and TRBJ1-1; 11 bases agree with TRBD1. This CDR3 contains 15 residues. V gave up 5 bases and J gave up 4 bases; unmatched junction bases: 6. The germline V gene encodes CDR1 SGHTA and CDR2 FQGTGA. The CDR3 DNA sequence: TGTGCCAGCAGCGCCTCCGGGACAGGGGGCACTGAAGCTTTCTTT. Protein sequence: CASSASGTGGTEAFF.

The CDR3 coding sequence is TGTGCCAGCAGCTTGGTCATTGGGCTAGCGGATAACACAGATACGCAGTATTTT. Its protein is CASSLVIGLADNTDTQYF. V usage is TRBV5-6 and J usage is TRBJ2-3, with 7 bases lining up with TRBD2. V was clipped by 0 bases and J by 2 bases; unmatched bases: 12. Germline V gene data show CDR1 as SGHDT and CDR2 as YYEEEE. This CDR3 comprises 18 residues.

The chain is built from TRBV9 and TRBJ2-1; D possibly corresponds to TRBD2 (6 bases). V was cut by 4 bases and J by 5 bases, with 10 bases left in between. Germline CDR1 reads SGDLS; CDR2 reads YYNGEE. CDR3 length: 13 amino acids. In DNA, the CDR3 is TGTGCCAGCAGCTACGGGGGTAACAATGAGCAGTTCTTC. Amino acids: CASSYGGNNEQFF.

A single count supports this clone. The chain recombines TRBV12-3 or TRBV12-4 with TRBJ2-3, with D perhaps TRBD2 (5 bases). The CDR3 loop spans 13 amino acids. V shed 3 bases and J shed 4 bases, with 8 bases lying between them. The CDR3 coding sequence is TGTGCCAGCAGTTTTCGGGGATCAGATACGCAGTATTTT. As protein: CASSFRGSDTQYF.

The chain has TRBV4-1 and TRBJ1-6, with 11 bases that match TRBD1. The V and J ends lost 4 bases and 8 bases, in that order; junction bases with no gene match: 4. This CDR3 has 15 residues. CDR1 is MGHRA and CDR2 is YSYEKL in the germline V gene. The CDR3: CASSRGQGGDSPLHF. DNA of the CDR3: TGCGCCAGCAGCCGGGGACAGGGGGGGGATTCACCCCTCCACTTT.

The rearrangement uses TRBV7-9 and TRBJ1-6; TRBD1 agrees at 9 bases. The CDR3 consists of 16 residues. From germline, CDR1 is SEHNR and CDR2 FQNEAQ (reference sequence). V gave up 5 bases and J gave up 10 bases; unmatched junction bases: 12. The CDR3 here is CASSQGRGTGLSPLHF. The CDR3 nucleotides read TGTGCCAGCAGCCAGGGCCGTGGGACAGGGCTCTCACCCCTCCACTTT.

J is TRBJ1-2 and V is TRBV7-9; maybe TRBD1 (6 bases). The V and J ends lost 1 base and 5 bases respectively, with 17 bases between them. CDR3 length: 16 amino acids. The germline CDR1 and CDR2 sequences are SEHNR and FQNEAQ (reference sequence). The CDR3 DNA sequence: TGTGCCAGCAGCTTAGGCCTTGGCGAGGGGGTATATGGCTACACCTTC. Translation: CASSLGLGEGVYGYTF.

CDR3 in DNA: TGTGCCACCAGTGATTTGCCCCGACTAGCGGGATCCCATGAGACCCAGTACTTC. Translated: CATSDLPRLAGSHETQYF. The chain carries TRBV24-1 and TRBJ2-5; 11 nucleotides align to TRBD2. Trimming removed 0 bases from V and 5 bases from J; junction bases left unmatched: 10. This CDR3 contains 18 residues. Germline V gene sequence: CDR1 KGHDR, CDR2 SFDVKD.